A single T cell receptor beta chain is shown here with its context. Subsets obtained from CD4+ cells comprised CD45RA+ naive and CD45RA-negative memory cells. These data come from a study of shared clonotypes between healthy human individuals. Per the germline V gene, CDR1 is MGHDK and CDR2 is SYGVNS. Trimming removed 3 bases from V and 1 base from J, with 10 bases in between. There are 14 residues in the CDR3. Per the study methods: Junction-only sequences without quality scores were provided by ImmunoSEQ, so filtering was different. Here immunoSEQ multiplex PCR was the method, and the copy in TCRdb shows in-frame clones only, minus some. V, J and clone size are taken as reported in that table, and D and trimming were inferred from the DNA itself. The sample comprises about 2 million clones, 85% to 95% of which are singletons, and roughly 0.13% rests with the top ten.

This TCR was sampled from a man aged 18 to 35 in good health. The chain uses TRBV25-1 and TRBJ2-7; D unresolved. Sequences were obtained from naive CD4+ T cells sorted from blood. Subset meaning: CD45RA+ positively selected. The CDR3 DNA reads TGTGCCAGCAGTGACCTTCTTGCATCCTACGAGCAGTACTTC. This gives the protein CASSDLLASYEQYF.